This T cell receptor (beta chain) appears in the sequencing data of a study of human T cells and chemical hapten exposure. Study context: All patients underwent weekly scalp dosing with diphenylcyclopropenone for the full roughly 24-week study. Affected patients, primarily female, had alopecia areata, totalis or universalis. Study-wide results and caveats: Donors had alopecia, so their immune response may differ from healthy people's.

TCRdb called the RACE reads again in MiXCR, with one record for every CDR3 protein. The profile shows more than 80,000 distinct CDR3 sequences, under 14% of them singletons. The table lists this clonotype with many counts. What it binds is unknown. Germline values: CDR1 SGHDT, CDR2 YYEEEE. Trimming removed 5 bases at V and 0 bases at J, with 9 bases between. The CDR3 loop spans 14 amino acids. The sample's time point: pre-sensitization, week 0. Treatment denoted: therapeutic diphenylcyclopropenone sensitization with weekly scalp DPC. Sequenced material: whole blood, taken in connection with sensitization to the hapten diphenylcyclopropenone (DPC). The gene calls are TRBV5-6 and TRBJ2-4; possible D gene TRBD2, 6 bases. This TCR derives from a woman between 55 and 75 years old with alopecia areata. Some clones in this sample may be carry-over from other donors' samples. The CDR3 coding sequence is TGTGCCAGCAGGGAGGGACTAGCCAAAAACATTCAGTACTTC. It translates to CASREGLAKNIQYF.